This TCR beta chain was identified during a study of metastatic and nonmetastatic thyroid tumors (dated by TCRdb to the early 2020s). In terms of the full investigation: Repertoires from peripheral blood and from tumor or nodule tissue samples of malignant and benign thyroid patients were compared. Results and caveats for the whole study, not just this receptor: In both blood and tumor samples, malignant tumors were reported to have significantly higher TCR beta diversity than benign nodules.

The germline V gene yields MNHEY for CDR1 and SVGAGI for CDR2. The CDR3 starts with the cysteine, ends with the phenylalanine, and has 18 residues. Just CDR3 DNA is preserved here, 54 bases in frame from base 1. The junction shows trimming of 6 bases on V and 3 bases on J, and the gene matches do not reach 13 bases of it. To prepare the library, PCR was applied. The sequencer listed for this sample is Illumina HiSeq 4000. High-throughput sequencing was used to profile the TCR beta-chain CDR3 region of each patient. Turning to the authors' computational methods: The researchers built a classifier to tell apart papillary thyroid cancer patients with distant metastasis, based on CDR3 differences among clinicopathological groups. The Shannon index was used to assess repertoire diversity, and the Morisita-Horn index was used to assess tumor-blood repertoire similarity. TCRdb passed the public sequencing reads through fastp at Q25 and MiXCR, retaining productive beta sequences. These V and J calls are TCRdb output, not the study's own analysis. This sample holds approximately 35,000 clones; 15% to 20% were observed only once. In total, the top ten clones hold around 12% of the sample.

This clone was counted between two and nine times. There is no known antigen for this receptor. No base quality values were provided; no much bigger clone lies one nucleotide off. No patient had received any treatment before thyroid surgery. The study retrospectively analysed patient clinical samples collected from about 2012 to 2018 using T-cell receptor beta sequencing. The receptor comes from a male donor with papillary thyroid cancer or a benign thyroid nodule (not recorded which). Some clones in this sample may be carry-over from other donors' samples. The V gene is TRBV6-5 and the J gene is TRBJ2-2; 10 of the junction bases match TRBD2. The material sequenced was blood. The CDR3 sequence is CASRYTPGLASDTGELFF. At the DNA level, the sequence is TGTGCCAGCAGATACACACCGGGACTAGCGTCAGACACCGGGGAGCTGTTTTTT.